A selection of T cell receptor beta chains follows, all from one sample in a study of T-cell reconstitution after alpha-beta-depleted transplantation in children. Each CDR3 protein is one row after TCRdb ran MiXCR on the PCR reads. The top ten hold about 0.79% of the sample, which has approximately 650,000 distinct CDR3 sequences, about an eighth seen once. This specimen was PBMCs, taken before TCRalphabeta/CD19-depleted stem cell transplant. The source of these receptors is a girl under 10 years old with congenital amegakaryocytic thrombocytopenia, due to receive a stem cell transplant. Both conserved end residues are trimmed from each CDR3.

J gene	V gene	CDR3 protein
TRBJ2-5	TRBV29-1	SVRTGATQY
TRBJ2-1	TRBV5-1	ASSLAGEAQF
TRBJ2-1	TRBV5-1	ASSLYPGTSGYNEQF
TRBJ2-1	TRBV11-2	ASSPRGSLILEFQNYNEQF
TRBJ2-7	TRBV12-3/TRBV12-4	ASSFFLAAYYEQY
TRBJ2-7	TRBV18	ASSLLPGLAGGEYLREQY
TRBJ2-5	TRBV7-9	ASSHAVAPPLETQY
TRBJ2-3	TRBV29-1	SVVLAGQGTDTQY
TRBJ2-7	TRBV5-1	ASSLAHPLDEQY
TRBJ1-3	TRBV29-1	SVARGSGNTIY
TRBJ2-3	TRBV12-3/TRBV12-4	ASSLGLARTQY
TRBJ2-1	TRBV18	ASSPDQYNEQF
TRBJ1-5	TRBV6-1	ASSEEVHTYSNQPQH
TRBJ2-2	TRBV12-3/TRBV12-4	ASWDVQTGELF
TRBJ2-2	TRBV28	ASSSGTGKHGELF
TRBJ2-5	TRBV20-1	SARDSGYLQETQY
TRBJ2-2	TRBV5-1	ASRVRRDSGPGELF
TRBJ2-7	TRBV29-1	SGQWEYEQY
TRBJ2-7	TRBV12-3/TRBV12-4	ASSSGQIYEQY
TRBJ2-7	TRBV12-3/TRBV12-4	ASSRTETSYEQY
TRBJ2-5	TRBV21-1	ASRHRDSGRAQETQY
TRBJ2-2	TRBV4-1	ASSLGVRTRNTGELF
TRBJ2-7	TRBV11-2	ASSSPGTPLDEQY
TRBJ1-6	TRBV15	ATSRVTGTGSPLH
TRBJ2-1	TRBV5-1	ASSRTGWYEQF
TRBJ2-2	TRBV20-1	SARDAEWGLF
TRBJ1-1	TRBV10-3	AIRGGGPNTEAF